A selection of T cell receptor beta chains follows, all from one sample in a study of T cell repertoires in cytomegalovirus infection. MiXCR was run by TCRdb on the reads, yielding one entry per CDR3 protein. The sample includes around 750,000 distinct CDR3 sequences, about 31% seen only once; the top ten take roughly an eighth. These receptors have no known antigen. This specimen consisted of cultured CD8+ T cells from PBMCs, obtained from culture after CMV antigen stimulation. Receptor source: a human donor in good health (CMV status not recorded). Some clones in this sample may be carry-over from other donors' samples. The CDR3 runs from the conserved cysteine through the conserved F or W. A D gene is named only where the DNA matches it firmly. Expanded clones get a size class; other rows say once, few or many, or leave the size out.

size	D	V	J	DNA	CDR3
.	TRBD1	TRBV9	TRBJ2-2	TGTGCCAGCAGCGTAGACGACAGGGGGCGGGTCACCGGGGAGCTGTTTTTT	CASSVDDRGRVTGELFF
few	TRBD1	TRBV7-2	TRBJ1-2	TGTGCCAGCAGCACCGGGACAGCTTTTAACTATGGCTACACCTTC	CASSTGTAFNYGYTF
few	TRBD1	TRBV28	TRBJ1-2	TGTGCCAATGGGCAGGGGGGGACTGGCTACACCTTC	CANGQGGTGYTF
.	.	TRBV2	TRBJ1-3	TGTGCCACCAGGGTTTATACCTCTGGAAACACCATATATTTT	CATRVYTSGNTIYF
many	.	TRBV12-3/TRBV12-4	TRBJ2-7	TGTGCCAGCACCTCCAGGGTTAACGAGCAGTACTTC	CASTSRVNEQYF
few	TRBD1	TRBV28	TRBJ2-2	TGTGCCAGCACCCCAGCAAGGGACAGGGGGATCGGGGAGCTGTTTTTT	CASTPARDRGIGELFF
.	TRBD1	TRBV5-1	TRBJ1-1	TGCGCCAGCAGCTCGGGGACAGAAATGAACACTGAAGCTTTCTTT	CASSSGTEMNTEAFF
many	TRBD1	TRBV12-3/TRBV12-4	TRBJ1-1	TGTGCCAGCAGTTGGGACAGGGGGCTTACGTTAATGAACACTGAAGCTTTCTTT	CASSWDRGLTLMNTEAFF
few	.	TRBV7-2	TRBJ2-3	TGTGCCAGCAGCCCCTTTGGGGGGGGGGCGGTTTGGTACACAGATACGCAGTATTTT	CASSPFGGGAVWYTDTQYF
.	.	TRBV6-2/TRBV6-3	TRBJ2-2	TGTGCCAGCAGCCTCGAGGCAGGGCTAAACACCGGGGAGCTGTTTTTT	CASSLEAGLNTGELFF
.	TRBD1	TRBV7-4	TRBJ2-1	TGTGCCAGCAGCTTCCGACAGGGGCAGGTGCAGTTCTTC	CASSFRQGQVQFF
.	TRBD2	TRBV5-1	TRBJ2-1	TGCGCCAGCAGCTTGCGAGCGGGGGGTTGGAATGAGCAGTTCTTC	CASSLRAGGWNEQFF
many	.	TRBV7-8	TRBJ2-1	TGTGCCAGCAGCTTAGTCCCGGGGGAGTCCTACAATGAGCAGTTCTTC	CASSLVPGESYNEQFF
few	.	TRBV4-1	TRBJ2-2	TGCGCCAGCAGCCAAGTCGCCAGAGCCAACACCGGGGAGCTGTTTTTT	CASSQVARANTGELFF
many	TRBD1	TRBV6-1	TRBJ2-7	TGTGCCAGCAGCAACCAACCTATGGGACAGGCCTACGAGCAGTACTTC	CASSNQPMGQAYEQYF
few	.	TRBV12-3/TRBV12-4	TRBJ2-7	TGTGCCAGCAGTTTAACCCCTTACGGGCCACTCTACGAGCAGTACTTC	CASSLTPYGPLYEQYF
few	TRBD1	TRBV7-9	TRBJ2-7	TGTGCCAGCAGCGACGCAGGGGGCGCAACCTACGAGCAGTACTTC	CASSDAGGATYEQYF
few	TRBD2	TRBV11-2	TRBJ2-2	TGTGCCAGCAGCTTAGAGACGGCGGGGGGATTATCAAACACCGGGGAGCTGTTTTTT	CASSLETAGGLSNTGELFF
.	TRBD2	TRBV6-6	TRBJ2-3	TGTGCCAGCAGTTACTCGAGGGGACTAGCGGGGGGTAGCACAGGTACGCAGTATTTT	CASSYSRGLAGGSTGTQYF
once	.	TRBV11-3	TRBJ1-1	TGTGCCAGCAGCTTAGGGGGAGGTCGGGCTGAAGCTTTCTTT	CASSLGGGRAEAFF
few	.	TRBV12-5	TRBJ2-1	TGTGCTAGTGGTTTGGTACCCCCTCACTACAATGAGCAGTTCTTC	CASGLVPPHYNEQFF
.	TRBD1	TRBV15	TRBJ1-1	TGTGCCACCAGCAGAGATCGGGGACAGGGGGCCAAGGCTTTCTTT	CATSRDRGQGAKAFF
many	.	TRBV7-6	TRBJ2-1	TGTGCCAGCAGCTTCACCGGGACACGCAATGAGCAGTTCTTC	CASSFTGTRNEQFF
.	.	TRBV27	TRBJ2-7	TGTGCCAGCTCCCCCGCCAGGGTGGACGAGCAGTACTTC	CASSPARVDEQYF
few	.	TRBV6-4	TRBJ1-3	TGTGCCAGCAGGACGTCCAAACGAGGTTTTGGAAACACCATATATTTT	CASRTSKRGFGNTIYF
.	.	TRBV6-6	TRBJ2-1	TGTGCCAGCACTTACACAAACTACAATGAGCAGTTCTTC	CASTYTNYNEQFF